This T cell receptor beta chain was sequenced during a study of technical replicates of blood from a handful of donors. The CDR3 has 12 amino acids. The ends were cut back, 6 bases at V and 1 base at J, with 6 bases in the middle. Germline CDR1 and CDR2: SNHLY and FYNNEI. Generated by immunoSEQ multiplex PCR, the TCRdb table keeps only in-frame clones and is missing some. The repertoire holds about 69,000 clones, with around 90% as singletons. V usage is TRBV2 and J usage is TRBJ2-5; tentatively, D is TRBD1 (6 bases). The source material was PBMCs. The receptor was isolated from a human donor in good health. Some clones in this sample may be carry-over from other donors' samples. The CDR3 region has the DNA TGTGCCAGCAGAGGGGGCCAAGAGACCCAGTACTTC. Translating it yields CASRGGQETQYF.